What follows are 18 T cell receptor beta chains derived from one specimen sequenced in a study of tumor-infiltrating lymphocytes in primary liver carcinoma. Total RNA (roughly 0.45 ug) served as template for TCR beta cDNA synthesis primed by a constant-region primer. Three-round nested multiplex PCR performed with slightly modified ARM-PCR produced the TCR beta libraries. With TRBV1-TRBV30 forward primers and a C-beta reverse primer, the first two PCR rounds were run for approximately 10 cycles each. One entry per CDR3 protein, called by TCRdb with MiXCR from the multiplex PCR reads. The sample lists approximately 330,000 distinct CDR3 sequences; around three fifths were seen once. RNA was extracted from whole blood without cell sorting, alongside germline DNA. The specimen was peripheral blood. All receptors derive from a man between 35 and 55 years old with primary liver carcinoma and hepatitis B virus infection.

The J gene is TRBJ2-1, the V gene TRBV5-4, with D uncertain. V shed 5 bases and J shed 0 bases, with 15 bases lying between them. The CDR3 totals 16 residues. Germline V CDR1 and CDR2: SGHNT, YYREEE (reference sequence). In DNA form, the CDR3 reads TGTGCCAGCAGGTCGCGACTTCCTTTCTCCTACAATGAGCAGTTCTTC. Amino acid sequence: CASRSRLPFSYNEQFF. Variable domain in full (rest from reference TRBV5-4 and TRBJ2-1): ETGVTQSPTHLIKTRGQQVTLRCSSQSGHNTVSWYQQALGQGPQFIFQYYREEENGRGNFPPRFSGLQFPNYSSELNVNALELDDSALYLCASRSRLPFSYNEQFFGPGTRLTVL.

The V and J genes are TRBV12-3 or TRBV12-4 and TRBJ2-1, with D hard to call. V was clipped by 7 bases and J by 6 bases, with 16 bases between them. The CDR3 is made up of 14 amino acids. CDR3 bases: TGTGCCAGCAACAGTGCTATCAAGTTCAATGAGCAGTTCTTC. Its protein product is CASNSAIKFNEQFF.

The chain combines TRBV6-5 with TRBJ2-5, with 10 bases matching TRBD2. The CDR3 contains 16 residues. Germline V CDR1 and CDR2: MNHEY, SVGAGI. With V trimmed by 6 bases and J by 4 bases, 11 bases remained unmatched. The CDR3 DNA is TGTGCCAGCAGGGCGTCTAGCGGGAGCATTGTAGAGACCCAGTACTTC. It is translated as CASRASSGSIVETQYF.

As for this clonotype: Because the CDR3 is missing its conserved closing phenylalanine or tryptophan, this is likely a read error. The chain recombines TRBV11-2 with TRBJ2-5, with 8 bases aligning to TRBD2. Per the germline V gene, CDR1 is SGHAT and CDR2 is FQNNGV. Trimming at V came to 1 base and at J to 2 bases, leaving 9 bases not matched to a gene. The CDR3 is 17 residues long. Here the CDR3 DNA reads TGTGCCAGCAGCTTAGGTACTAGCGGATACATACAAGAGACCCAGTACTTA. Its translation is CASSLGTSGYIQETQYL.

The V and J genes are TRBV21-1 and TRBJ2-7; the DNA was not used to check the table's D call, TRBD1. TRBV21-1 is a pseudogene. CDR3 length equals 14 residues. DNA for the CDR3: TGTACCAGCAGCCCGTGGGGGCCCTCCTACGAGCAGTACTTC. The encoded protein is CTSSPWGPSYEQYF.

Many counts were recorded for this clonotype. This chain links TRBV10-3 with TRBJ2-5, with D uncertain. V shed 4 bases and J shed 1 base, with 7 bases lying between them. The CDR3 covers 13 residues. Germline CDR1 reads ENHRY; CDR2 reads SYGVKD. CDR3: CAISVTPQETQYF. CDR3 sequence (DNA): TGTGCCATCAGTGTGACTCCCCAAGAGACCCAGTACTTC.

This sequence joins TRBV6-1 and TRBJ2-1; D unclear. This CDR3 has 12 amino acids. In germline, CDR1 is MNHNS, CDR2 SASEGT. Deletions cut 2 bases from V and 10 bases from J, with 9 bases between. The CDR3: CASSETIPEQFF. The CDR3 bases are TGTGCCAGCAGTGAAACCATACCCGAGCAGTTCTTC.

V usage is TRBV11-1 and J usage is TRBJ2-1; 7 positions match TRBD2. The CDR3 has 16 amino acids. Germline V CDR1 and CDR2: SGHAT, FQDESV (reference sequence). With V trimmed by 1 base and J by 9 bases, 12 bases remained unmatched. Here the CDR3 reads CASSLDSSGRASEQFF. CDR3 coding DNA: TGTGCCAGCAGCTTAGACTCTAGCGGTAGGGCCTCTGAGCAGTTCTTC.

This clonotype has a single count. The chain recombines TRBV30 with TRBJ1-5; D possibly corresponds to TRBD1 (6 bases). Per the germline V gene, CDR1 is GTSNPN and CDR2 is SVGIG (reference sequence). CDR3 length: 13 amino acids. Trimming stripped 1 base from V and 10 bases from J, with 14 bases between. CDR3 loop: CAWSADRTDPQHF. CDR3 nucleotides: TGTGCCTGGAGTGCCGACCGGACAGACCCCCAGCATTTT.

This clonotype was counted ten times or more. The genes are TRBV6-1 and TRBJ1-1; no clear D. CDR1 is MNHNS, CDR2 SASEGT, per germline. The CDR3 length is 15 residues. V dropped 5 bases and J dropped 0 bases, with 13 bases sitting between them. The CDR3 loop is CASSLGGTLNTEAFF. CDR3 nucleotides: TGTGCCAGCAGTTTAGGAGGCACATTGAACACTGAAGCTTTCTTT.

This chain connects TRBV5-4 to TRBJ2-3; perhaps TRBD1 as D (6 bases). With 5 bases removed from V and 0 bases from J, the gap between germline ends came to 16 bases. The length of the CDR3 is 16 residues. Germline V gene lookup returns CDR1 SGHNT and CDR2 YYREEE (reference sequence). The chain's CDR3 is CASSPTGIVSTDTQYF. The CDR3 bases are TGTGCCAGCAGTCCGACAGGTATTGTGAGCACAGATACGCAGTATTTT.

A few counts support this clonotype. The missing conserved phenylalanine or tryptophan at the end of this CDR3 makes a read error likely. The chain links TRBV11-2 to TRBJ2-2, with 7 bases that match TRBD2. From germline, CDR1 is SGHAT and CDR2 FQNNGV. There are 14 residues in the CDR3. CDR3 sequence reads: CASSFAGVAGVLFL. CDR3 bases: TGTGCCAGCAGCTTTGCGGGAGTTGCTGGGGTGCTGTTTCTT.

This clonotype was counted at least ten times. This chain uses TRBV6-1 with TRBJ2-6, with unresolved D. The CDR3 consists of 15 residues. Deletions cut 8 bases from V and 7 bases from J, with 18 bases between. CDR1 and CDR2 from the germline V gene are MNHNS and SASEGT. CDR3: CASLVGGAGANVLTF. The CDR3 DNA reads as TGTGCCAGCCTCGTGGGCGGAGCAGGAGCCAACGTCCTGACTTTC.

As concerns this clonotype: Germline and junction disagree at one end, which may indicate a read error. The V call is TRBV6-6, the J call TRBJ2-5; 9 bases align to TRBD2. Per germline, CDR1 MNHNY and CDR2 SVGAGI (reference sequence). The CDR3 runs 16 residues. CDR3 nucleotides: TGTGCCAGCAGTGTCTCCGCCGGGACTAGCAAAGAGACCCAGTGCTTC. This translates into CASSVSAGTSKETQCF.

This clonotype was detected ten times or more. V is TRBV29-1 and J is TRBJ1-1; 8 bases fit TRBD1. Per the germline V gene, CDR1 is SQVTM and CDR2 is ANQGSEA. The CDR3 sequence is 17 residues long. The J segment lost 3 bases and the V segment lost 2 bases, leaving 14 bases of the junction unmatched. Here the CDR3 DNA reads TGCAGCGTTGAACCAACAGGGGGTTATATCGGAGACACTGAAGCTTTCTTT. Encoded protein: CSVEPTGGYIGDTEAFF.

The V call is TRBV12-3 or TRBV12-4, the J call TRBJ2-2; D possibly uses TRBD1 or TRBD2 (5 bases each). This CDR3 has 15 amino acids. Trimming removed 1 base from V and 8 bases from J, with 14 bases in between. The CDR3 sequence is CASSLVLGRGGELFF. In DNA form, the CDR3 reads TGTGCCAGCAGTTTAGTTCTGGGGCGCGGGGGGGAGCTGTTTTTT.

A remark on this clonotype: A clone one base away is much larger, so this may be a read error. The conserved final phenylalanine or tryptophan is absent from the CDR3, which likely points to a read error. The chain combines TRBV5-6 with TRBJ1-1; a weak D match, TRBD1 (6 bases). From germline, CDR1 is SGHDT and CDR2 YYEEEE. The CDR3 extends over 15 amino acids. Trimming cost V 2 bases and J 2 bases, with 13 bases left between them. The CDR3 coding sequence is TGTGCCAGCAGCTTCCTGGGGGCGCGAAACACTGAAGCTTTCATT. Translation: CASSFLGARNTEAFI.

The rearrangement joins TRBV4-1 to TRBJ2-7; D is ambiguous. CDR1 and CDR2 from the germline V gene are MGHRA and YSYEKL. Trimming took off 7 bases at V and 0 bases at J, with 13 bases between the two ends. The CDR3 covers 14 residues. The CDR3 spells CASILDEVSYEQYF. The CDR3 nucleotides read TGCGCCAGCATCCTTGACGAGGTCTCCTACGAGCAGTACTTC.